Described below is a single T cell receptor beta chain sequence and its context. The target antigen is unknown. CDR3 size: 17 residues. Germline V gene lookup returns CDR1 LNHDA and CDR2 SQIVND (reference sequence). The V gene lost 3 bases and the J gene lost 9 bases, with 21 bases spanning the gap. Assay: immunoSEQ multiplex PCR; the TCRdb copy retains only in-frame clones and omits some. The table lists more than 95,000 clones, around 94% of them singletons. The sample is drawn from a study of cytomegalovirus exposure and HLA in healthy donors. The wider study: It was reported in a later analysis that the same platform had been used for the 120 or so validation repertoires as for the roughly 670 first-cohort repertoires. Study results and limitations: The study listed 150 to 200 cytomegalovirus-associated TCR beta chains.

The gene calls are TRBV19 and TRBJ1-6; D gene uncertain. This sequence was found in a woman aged 18-30 years in good health and CMV-seronegative. Input material: PBMCs. The DNA for the CDR3 is TGTGCCAGTAGTATTGCCATATCCCAGGAGGAGCGTTCACCCCTCCACTTT. Protein sequence: CASSIAISQEERSPLHF. Drawing the rest from reference TRBV19 and TRBJ1-6, the complete variable domain is DGGITQSPKYLFRKEGQNVTLSCEQNLNHDAMYWYRQDPGQGLRLIYYSQIVNDFQKGDIAEGYSVSREKKESFPLTVTSAQKNPTAFYLCASSIAISQEERSPLHFGNGTRLTVT.